Shown below are 25 T cell receptor beta chains from a single sample sequenced in a study of blood T cell repertoires in COVID-19. Data came from immunoSEQ multiplex PCR; TCRdb stores just in-frame clones and leaves some out. This table holds about 80,000 clones, 60% to 85% found once. Specimen: peripheral blood. All receptors come from a human donor in a cohort sampled during active COVID-19.

The chain has TRBV27 and TRBJ1-2, with 11 bases that match TRBD1. V was clipped by 1 base and J by 7 bases; unmatched bases: 5. CDR1 and CDR2 (germline): MNHEY, SMNVEV (reference sequence). The CDR3 has 15 residues. The CDR3, as DNA: TGTGCCAGCAGTTTATTACCCGGGACAGGGGGTGGCTACACCTTC. Residues: CASSLLPGTGGGYTF.

The chain uses TRBV29-1 and TRBJ2-3; weak D call: TRBD1 (6 bases). The V and J ends lost 8 bases and 2 bases respectively, with 14 bases between them. The CDR3 length is 13 residues. Germline V gene lookup returns CDR1 SQVTM and CDR2 ANQGSEA. CDR3 region: CSIHSGDTDTQYF. The DNA for the CDR3 is TGCAGCATCCATTCAGGGGACACAGATACGCAGTATTTT.

The gene calls are TRBV4-1 and TRBJ1-3; D unclear. The germline V gene has CDR1 MGHRA and CDR2 YSYEKL. Trimming pared 4 bases from V and 1 base from J, leaving 11 bases between. The CDR3 is 15 residues long. CDR3 in amino acids: CASSPHGVSGNTIYF. Written as DNA, the CDR3 is TGCGCCAGCAGCCCTCACGGGGTTTCTGGAAACACCATATATTTT.

This CDR3 is CASTITGGEQYF. The DNA for the CDR3 is TGTGCCAGCACCATAACAGGGGGGGAGCAGTACTTC. The chain joins TRBV10-3 to TRBJ2-7, with 8 bases matching TRBD1. J gave up 7 bases and V 10 bases, and 9 bases lay outside the gene matches. The CDR3 loop spans 12 amino acids. Germline CDR1 and CDR2: ENHRY and SYGVKD.

CDR3 nucleotides: TGTGCCAGCAGCCAAGGAGAGACAGATACGCAGTATTTT. Its translation is CASSQGETDTQYF. The chain combines TRBV3-1 (or the pseudogene TRBV3-2) with TRBJ2-3; D not certain. The V end lost 1 base, the J end lost 3 bases, and 5 bases lay between the germline ends. The germline CDR1 and CDR2 sequences are LGHDT and YNNKEL (reference sequence). This CDR3 region has 13 residues.

V is TRBV5-1 and J is TRBJ2-7, with 8 nucleotides matching TRBD2. Germline V lookup: CDR1 SGHRS, CDR2 YFSETQ. Losses at the gene ends were 3 bases for V and 0 bases for J; bases not matched to a gene: 5. The CDR3 is 15 amino acids. The CDR3 DNA sequence: TGCGCCAGCAGCTACAGCGGGAGCGGCTCCTACGAGCAGTACGTC. This translates into CASSYSGSGSYEQYV.

This clone showed up just a few times. The chain combines TRBV27 with TRBJ2-1; 7 bases align to TRBD2. Trimming at V came to 4 bases and at J to 5 bases, leaving 8 bases not matched to a gene. The CDR3 covers 15 residues. CDR1 is MNHEY and CDR2 is SMNVEV in the germline V gene (reference sequence). Here the CDR3 DNA reads TGTGCCAGCAGTTCCCCAGCTAGCGGAGACAATGAGCAGTTCTTC. Protein sequence: CASSSPASGDNEQFF.

In nucleotides, the CDR3 is TGTGCCAGCAGCTCCGGACAGGGAACCGGGGAGCTGTTTTTT. This codes for CASSSGQGTGELFF. The rearrangement joins TRBV11-1 to TRBJ2-2; 8 bases line up with TRBD1. Trimming at V came to 4 bases and at J to 5 bases, leaving 3 bases not matched to a gene. The germline gives CDR1 SGHAT, CDR2 FQDESV (reference sequence). The CDR3 loop spans 14 amino acids. Drawing the rest from reference TRBV11-1 and TRBJ2-2, the complete variable domain is EAEVAQSPRYKITEKSQAVAFWCDPISGHATLYWYRQILGQGPELLVQFQDESVVDDSQLPKDRFSAERLKGVDSTLKIQPAELGDSAMYLCASSSGQGTGELFFGEGSRLTVL.

The chain joins TRBV9 to TRBJ2-5, with D perhaps TRBD2 (5 bases). The CDR3 has 15 residues. CDR1 and CDR2 from the germline V gene are SGDLS and YYNGEE. Trimming removed 0 bases from V and 1 base from J, with 10 bases in between. The CDR3 bases are TGTGCCAGCAGCGTAGGAGGGCTTCTCCAAGAGACCCAGTACTTC. This translates into CASSVGGLLQETQYF. Based on the CDR3 plus reference TRBV9 and TRBJ2-5, the full variable domain is DSGVTQTPKHLITATGQRVTLRCSPRSGDLSVYWYQQSLDQGLQFLIQYYNGEERAKGNILERFSAQQFPDLHSELNLSSLELGDSALYFCASSVGGLLQETQYFGPGTRLLVL.

J is TRBJ1-1 and V is TRBV29-1, with D possibly TRBD1 on 6 matching bases. Deletions cut 0 bases from V and 8 bases from J, with 19 bases between. Germline CDR1 and CDR2: SQVTM and ANQGSEA. The CDR3 runs to 15 residues. In DNA, the CDR3 is TGCAGCGTTGAAGATCCCTCAGGGAGGGGGGCCGAAGCTTTCTTT. Amino acid sequence: CSVEDPSGRGAEAFF.

V gene TRBV24-1 combines with J gene TRBJ2-1; tentatively, D is TRBD2 (5 bases). Between the trimmed V and J ends, which lost 4 bases and 0 bases, there was a span of 12 bases. This CDR3 has 16 residues. Germline V gene lookup returns CDR1 KGHDR and CDR2 SFDVKD. CDR3: CATSDASRHSYNEQFF. Written as DNA, the CDR3 is TGTGCCACCAGTGACGCTAGCCGACACTCCTACAATGAGCAGTTCTTC.

The chain combines TRBV7-9 with TRBJ2-7; TRBD2 is a possible D gene (6 bases). CDR1 and CDR2 (germline): SEHNR, FQNEAQ (reference sequence). V dropped 4 bases and J dropped 5 bases, with 15 bases sitting between them. The CDR3 totals 14 residues. CDR3 sequence reads: CASSSPGTWDEQYV. The CDR3 DNA is TGTGCCAGCAGCTCGCCAGGGACTTGGGACGAGCAGTACGTC.

The rearrangement uses TRBV20-1 and TRBJ2-1, with TRBD1 identical over 8 bases. CDR3 length equals 15 residues. CDR1 and CDR2 from the germline V gene are DFQATT and SNEGSKA (reference sequence). V was pared by 3 bases and J by 7 bases, with 11 bases of the junction left unmatched. The CDR3 nucleotides are TGCAGTGCTAGTGGGCTCAGGGGGCTCAATAATGAGCAGTTCTTC. Protein product: CSASGLRGLNNEQFF.

V is TRBV28 and J is TRBJ1-4; D is possibly TRBD1 (5 bases). Germline V CDR1 and CDR2: MDHEN, SYDVKM. Between the trimmed V and J ends, which lost 2 bases and 7 bases, there was a span of 11 bases. The CDR3 loop spans 14 amino acids. The CDR3 loop is CASSLSPRVEKLFF. CDR3 bases: TGTGCCAGCAGTTTAAGCCCCAGGGTTGAAAAACTGTTTTTT. Full variable domain (remainder filled in from reference TRBV28 and TRBJ1-4): DVKVTQSSRYLVKRTGEKVFLECVQDMDHENMFWYRQDPGLGLRLIYFSYDVKMKEKGDIPEGYSVSREKKERFSLILESASTNQTSMYLCASSLSPRVEKLFFGSGTQLSVL.

The chain carries TRBV6-1 and TRBJ1-2; TRBD1 matches at 10 bases. Germline V lookup: CDR1 MNHNS, CDR2 SASEGT. With 2 bases clipped from V and 7 bases from J, the junction kept 4 bases outside the gene matches. This CDR3 spans 14 amino acids. The CDR3 reads CASSEPTGGLGYTF. In nucleotides, the CDR3 is TGTGCCAGCAGTGAACCGACAGGGGGCCTTGGCTACACCTTC.

The CDR3 is CASSPTRLAGGGQYF. CDR3 in DNA: TGTGCCAGCAGTCCAACCCGACTAGCGGGAGGTGGGCAGTATTTT. V gene TRBV6-5 combines with J gene TRBJ2-3, with 13 bases aligning to TRBD2. V was clipped by 5 bases and J by 11 bases; unmatched bases: 10. In germline, CDR1 is MNHEY, CDR2 SVGAGI. The CDR3 spans 15 residues.

The gene calls are TRBV18 and TRBJ1-4; tentatively, D is TRBD1 (5 bases). V lost 0 bases and J 4 bases, leaving 9 bases between the germline ends. CDR3 length: 15 residues. The germline gives CDR1 KGHSH, CDR2 LQKENI. The CDR3 sequence is CASSPPSDINEKLFF. The CDR3 bases are TGTGCCAGCTCACCACCCTCGGACATTAATGAAAAACTGTTTTTT.

This sequence joins TRBV4-1 and TRBJ1-1; D perhaps matches TRBD1 (6 bases). The CDR3 runs to 12 residues. Germline V CDR1 and CDR2: MGHRA, YSYEKL. Trimming removed 6 bases from V and 8 bases from J, with 13 bases in between. CDR3 amino acids: CASSQGPGEAFF. The CDR3 DNA follows: TGCGCCAGCAGTCAGGGGCCAGGGGAAGCTTTCTTT.

V is TRBV28 and J is TRBJ2-5; 10 bases line up with TRBD1. Germline loops: CDR1 MDHEN, CDR2 SYDVKM. This CDR3 spans 14 amino acids. Trimming took 6 bases from V and 5 from J; bases not matched to a gene: 6. CDR3 DNA: TGTGCCAGCAGCGACAGGGGGCGAGAGGAGACCCAGTACTTC. Residues: CASSDRGREETQYF.

The rearrangement uses TRBV19 and TRBJ1-1; TRBD1 might be the D (6 bases). CDR1 LNHDA and CDR2 SQIVND come from the germline V gene (reference sequence). Trimming stripped 7 bases from V and 10 bases from J, with 16 bases between. The CDR3 totals 12 residues. The CDR3 region has the DNA TGTGCCAGTATCAAACAGGGTGGTAGAGCTTTCTTT. This codes for CASIKQGGRAFF.

The chain combines TRBV5-1 with TRBJ2-7, with D perhaps TRBD1 (6 bases). V was trimmed by 3 bases and J by 3 bases, leaving 28 bases between them. This CDR3 comprises 19 residues. CDR1 is SGHRS and CDR2 is YFSETQ in the germline V gene. CDR3 in DNA: TGCGCCAGCAGCTCCGGACCGGCAGGGGATGCCGGTGCCATCTACGAGCAGTACTTC. Its protein product is CASSSGPAGDAGAIYEQYF.

The chain carries TRBV5-8 and TRBJ1-5; 8 bases agree with TRBD1. Per germline, CDR1 SGHTS and CDR2 YDEGEE. J was trimmed by 7 bases and V by 0 bases; bases with no gene match: 12. The CDR3 spans 17 residues. For the CDR3, the DNA is TGTGCCAGCAGCTTGGGAACCCAGGGGGCCGGACGGCAGCCCCAGCATTTT. The encoded protein is CASSLGTQGAGRQPQHF.

The chain links TRBV5-5 to TRBJ2-3, with 13 bases fitting TRBD2. CDR1 and CDR2 (germline): SGHKS, YYEKEE (reference sequence). The CDR3 runs 18 residues. V lost 2 bases and J lost 1; bases outside the gene matches: 7. This chain's CDR3 is CASSFGLAGVSGTDTQYF. The CDR3 DNA sequence: TGTGCCAGCAGCTTTGGACTAGCGGGGGTATCTGGCACAGATACGCAGTATTTT.

The chain employs TRBV5-1 and TRBJ2-2; weak D call: TRBD1 (5 bases). CDR3 length: 14 residues. V was pared by 0 bases and J by 10 bases, with 13 bases between. CDR1 is SGHRS, CDR2 YFSETQ, per germline. The CDR3 protein is CASSLGGWAEELFF. CDR3 coding DNA: TGCGCCAGCAGCTTGGGGGGCTGGGCCGAGGAGCTGTTTTTT.

This clone came up once. The chain employs TRBV4-2 and TRBJ2-5, with a possible D match to TRBD2 (5 bases). From germline, CDR1 is LGHNA and CDR2 YNFKEQ. Trimming removed 1 base from V and 2 bases from J, with 8 bases in between. The CDR3 runs 14 residues. The DNA for the CDR3 is TGTGCCAGCAGCCAAGTTCGGGGTCAAGAGACCCAGTACTTC. Translated: CASSQVRGQETQYF.